These 5 T cell receptor beta chains came from one sample sequenced in a study of early T cells in non-severe SARS-CoV-2 infection. TCRdb redid the calling of the 5' RACE reads with MiXCR, one entry per CDR3 protein. The sample gives around 70,000 distinct CDR3 sequences, about 9% of which show up once; 15% to 19% is in the top ten. The sequences come from whole blood, collected at baseline. These receptors all come from an adult who was a healthcare worker with PCR-confirmed SARS-CoV-2 infection or an uninfected control (not recorded which).

Details on this clonotype: Sequence at one end of the junction differs from germline and may be a read error. V is TRBV7-9 and J is TRBJ2-1, with 8 bases identical to TRBD1. The CDR3 has 15 residues. CDR1 is SEHNR and CDR2 is FQNEAQ in the germline V gene (reference sequence). CDR3 in amino acids: CASTQGANSYNKQFF. CDR3 DNA: TGTGCCAGCACCCAGGGGGCTAACTCCTACAATAAGCAGTTCTTC.

CDR3: CASSNAGLAGQETQYF. The CDR3 bases are TGTGCCAGCAGCAACGCCGGACTAGCGGGACAAGAGACCCAGTACTTC. This chain links TRBV21-1 with TRBJ2-5; TRBD2 is taken as the D call from the table, unchecked against the DNA. TRBV21-1 is flagged as a pseudogene. The CDR3 sequence is 16 residues long.

This clonotype was seen more than once but under ten times. The V call is TRBV9, the J call TRBJ2-5, with 9 bases aligning to TRBD2. This CDR3 spans 15 amino acids. J lost 5 bases, V lost 2 bases, and 7 bases had no gene match. Germline CDR1 is SGDLS and CDR2 is YYNGEE. The CDR3 DNA follows: TGTGCCAGCAGCGTCCTAGCGGGACAACTGGAGACCCAGTACTTC. It specifies CASSVLAGQLETQYF.

This clonotype is judged medium-sized. The chain couples TRBV6-2 or TRBV6-3 to TRBJ1-5, with unresolved D. This CDR3 comprises 12 residues. In germline, CDR1 is MNHEY, CDR2 SVGEGT. The V and J ends lost 2 bases and 9 bases respectively, with 8 bases between them. Here the CDR3 reads CASSYTSGPQHF. The CDR3 bases are TGTGCCAGCAGTTACACCTCCGGGCCCCAGCATTTT.

The sample holds many counts of this clonotype. The chain has TRBV28 and TRBJ2-7; D perhaps matches TRBD2 (5 bases). The CDR3 runs 13 residues. Germline V gene data show CDR1 as MDHEN and CDR2 as SYDVKM. Trimming left V 6 bases short and J 2 bases short, with 11 bases between. CDR3 DNA: TGTGCCAGCAGCGGGTTCGGGACCTACGAGCAGTACTTC. It yields the protein CASSGFGTYEQYF.